These 2 T cell receptor beta chains originate from one sample sequenced in a study of T cell responses to AZD1222 COVID-19 vaccine. Profiled with immunoSEQ multiplex PCR; TCRdb holds only in-frame clones, not every one. The repertoire holds 100,000 to 150,000 clones, roughly 88% seen once, with around 6.1% in the top ten. Sequenced here: peripheral blood, sampled on day 0 of AZD1222 vaccination. These TCRs come from an adult in good health.

The chain has TRBV5-1 and TRBJ1-4; D ambiguous. CDR1 and CDR2 (germline): SGHRS, YFSETQ. The CDR3 spans 13 residues. Trimming shortened V by 0 bases and J by 10 bases, and 10 bases separated the two germline ends. In DNA, the CDR3 is TGCGCCAGCAGCTTGGAAATGGTAGGAAAACTGTTTTTT. Its translation is CASSLEMVGKLFF.

The chain joins TRBV7-9 to TRBJ1-4, with 7 bases matching TRBD1. There are 14 residues in the CDR3. V lost 3 bases to trimming and J lost 4 bases; unmatched junction nucleotides: 2. Per the germline V gene, CDR1 is SEHNR and CDR2 is FQNEAQ (reference sequence). CDR3 in amino acids: CASSLGQLNEKLFF. Here the CDR3 DNA reads TGTGCCAGCAGCTTGGGACAGCTTAATGAAAAACTGTTTTTT. The complete variable domain, with remaining parts taken from reference TRBV7-9 and TRBJ1-4, reads DTGVSQNPRHKITKRGQNVTFRCDPISEHNRLYWYRQTLGQGPEFLTYFQNEAQLEKSRLLSDRFSAERPKGSFSTLEIQRTEQGDSAMYLCASSLGQLNEKLFFGSGTQLSVL.